The 21 T cell receptor beta chains below were found in one sample sequenced in a study of blood T cell repertoires in COVID-19. Produced via immunoSEQ multiplex PCR; TCRdb's table is partial and in-frame only. Here the sample spans 150,000 to 200,000 clones, roughly 85% being singletons. Material for sequencing was peripheral blood. These TCRs come from a woman aged 70-85 years with acute or convalescent COVID-19.

This chain links TRBV10-2 with TRBJ2-7, with D possibly matching TRBD2 (5 bases). V lost 4 bases and J lost 0, with 13 bases in between. CDR3 length equals 15 residues. Germline CDR1 reads WSHSY; CDR2 reads SAAADI. The chain's CDR3 is CASSGERLHSYEQYF. The DNA of the CDR3 is TGCGCCAGCAGTGGGGAGAGGCTTCACTCCTACGAGCAGTACTTC.

The chain has TRBV9 and TRBJ1-1; D remains ambiguous. Trimming stripped 5 bases from V and 1 base from J, with 24 bases between. Germline values: CDR1 SGDLS, CDR2 YYNGEE. CDR3 size: 18 residues. The CDR3 spells CASRVPREGSDRNTEAFF. In DNA form, the CDR3 reads TGTGCCAGCAGAGTACCCCGTGAAGGGAGTGATCGGAACACTGAAGCTTTCTTT.

The chain recombines TRBV3-1 (or the pseudogene TRBV3-2) with TRBJ1-3; D is undetermined. Germline CDR1 is LGHDT and CDR2 is YNNKEL (reference sequence). The CDR3 has 14 amino acids. V lost 0 bases and J lost 3, with 6 bases in between. CDR3 in amino acids: CASSQDRFGNTIYF. In DNA form, the CDR3 reads TGTGCCAGCAGCCAAGACAGGTTTGGAAACACCATATATTTT.

The chain joins TRBV5-4 to TRBJ2-2, with 9 bases matching TRBD1. Germline trimming cut 0 bases from V and 2 bases from J; bases unmatched to any gene: 2. The V gene's germline CDR1 is SGHNT and CDR2 YYREEE (reference sequence). This CDR3 has 16 amino acids. The CDR3 DNA sequence: TGTGCCAGCAGCTTGGGGGGACAGGGCAACACCGGGGAGCTGTTTTTT. Residues: CASSLGGQGNTGELFF.

The chain links TRBV27 to TRBJ2-7, with D possibly matching TRBD1 (6 bases). This CDR3 has 14 amino acids. Germline loops: CDR1 MNHEY, CDR2 SMNVEV (reference sequence). V lost 4 bases and J lost 2, with 12 bases in between. The CDR3 DNA follows: TGTGCCAGCAGTTGGGGGCAGAGGACCTACGAGCAGTACTTC. Its protein is CASSWGQRTYEQYF.

The chain couples TRBV19 to TRBJ2-3; TRBD2 might be the D (6 bases). Trimming cost V 7 bases and J 7 bases, with 18 bases left between them. Germline V lookup: CDR1 LNHDA, CDR2 SQIVND (reference sequence). The CDR3 is 14 residues long. The CDR3 spells CASMERRGAYTQYF. CDR3 bases: TGTGCCAGTATGGAGCGGCGCGGGGCGTATACGCAGTATTTT.

V and J are TRBV10-3 and TRBJ1-1, with a tentative D call TRBD1 (6 bases). Germline values: CDR1 ENHRY, CDR2 SYGVKD. Trimming pared 0 bases from V and 4 bases from J, leaving 12 bases between. The CDR3 runs 15 residues. This CDR3 is CAISESGRGGTEAFF. The CDR3 bases are TGTGCCATCAGTGAGTCGGGCAGGGGTGGCACTGAAGCTTTCTTT.

The chain uses TRBV19 and TRBJ1-4, with no clear D. The CDR3 has 14 amino acids. Deletions cut 5 bases from V and 8 bases from J, with 15 bases between. Germline V lookup: CDR1 LNHDA, CDR2 SQIVND (reference sequence). CDR3 sequence reads: CASSERAQGEKLFF. CDR3 in DNA: TGTGCCAGTAGTGAGAGGGCCCAAGGGGAAAAACTGTTTTTT.

This clone has just a few counts. V is TRBV6-5 and J is TRBJ2-7; D ambiguous. CDR1 and CDR2 from the germline V gene are MNHEY and SVGAGI. The CDR3 loop spans 12 amino acids. The V end was cut by 6 bases, the J end by 4 bases, with 10 bases between. The chain's CDR3 is CASSGDSYEQYF. CDR3 in DNA: TGTGCCAGCAGCGGCGACTCGTACGAGCAGTACTTC.

The rearrangement uses TRBV4-1 and TRBJ1-3; D unclear. CDR3 length: 16 residues. The germline V and J ends were trimmed by 0 bases and 0 bases, with 9 bases remaining between them. The V gene's germline CDR1 is MGHRA and CDR2 YSYEKL. CDR3 nucleotides: TGCGCCAGCAGCCAAGATCGGGGTATCTCTGGAAACACCATATATTTT. It codes for CASSQDRGISGNTIYF.

This clone occurred a few times. The V and J genes are TRBV7-3 and TRBJ2-2, with D hard to call. The CDR3 runs to 14 residues. V was shortened by 4 bases and J by 3 bases, with 9 bases between the two germline ends. Germline lookup yields CDR1 SGHTA and CDR2 FQGTGA. The CDR3 bases are TGTGCCAGCAGCTACAACAGAGACACCGGGGAGCTGTTTTTT. Residues: CASSYNRDTGELFF. The full variable domain, its missing parts supplied by reference TRBV7-3 and TRBJ2-2, is GAGVSQTPSNKVTEKGKYVELRCDPISGHTALYWYRQSLGQGPEFLIYFQGTGAADDSGLPNDRFFAVRPEGSVSTLKIQRTERGDSAVYLCASSYNRDTGELFFGEGSRLTVL.

The V call is TRBV27, the J call TRBJ2-2; 8 bases are a match to TRBD1. This CDR3 contains 17 residues. Germline V gene sequence: CDR1 MNHEY, CDR2 SMNVEV (reference sequence). V was clipped by 6 bases and J by 7 bases; unmatched bases: 16. The chain's CDR3 is CASSFSLGRGPIGELFF. The CDR3 bases are TGTGCCAGCAGCTTCTCTTTAGGCAGGGGGCCTATCGGGGAGCTGTTTTTT.

In its sample, this clone was seen a few times. The V gene is TRBV2, the J gene TRBJ1-1, with D possibly matching TRBD1 (6 bases). Trimming shortened V by 6 bases and J by 1 base, and 12 bases separated the two germline ends. CDR3 length: 14 residues. Per germline, CDR1 SNHLY and CDR2 FYNNEI. CDR3 in amino acids: CASRLRTANTEAFF. The CDR3 DNA is TGTGCCAGCAGACTTCGGACAGCGAACACTGAAGCTTTCTTT.

This sequence joins TRBV6-5 and TRBJ2-7; TRBD1 matches at 10 bases. CDR3 size: 14 residues. V lost 6 bases to trimming and J lost 4 bases; unmatched junction nucleotides: 6. The V gene's germline CDR1 is MNHEY and CDR2 SVGAGI. Here the CDR3 DNA reads TGTGCCAGCAGAGCCAGACAGGGGGCTTACGAGCAGTACTTC. This codes for CASRARQGAYEQYF.

The chain recombines TRBV5-1 with TRBJ2-3; D perhaps matches TRBD1 (6 bases). The CDR3 extends over 16 amino acids. V was shortened by 1 base and J by 4 bases, with 16 bases between the two germline ends. Germline V gene lookup returns CDR1 SGHRS and CDR2 YFSETQ. In DNA, the CDR3 is TGCGCCAGCAGCTTGAACCTTAGGGGGTTCGCAGATACGCAGTATTTT. Encoded protein: CASSLNLRGFADTQYF.

The chain employs TRBV30 and TRBJ1-5; possible D gene TRBD1, 6 bases. Germline V lookup: CDR1 GTSNPN, CDR2 SVGIG (reference sequence). V lost 0 bases to trimming and J lost 7 bases, with 13 bases between them. The CDR3 consists of 14 residues. The CDR3 region has the DNA TGTGCCTGGAGTGTAGGGGGGGGAGACCAGCCCCAGCATTTT. Translated: CAWSVGGGDQPQHF.

J is TRBJ2-3 and V is TRBV21-1; TRBD2, the D gene given by the table, was not confirmed from the DNA. TRBV21-1 corresponds to a pseudogene. This CDR3 has 16 amino acids. CDR3 sequence (DNA): TGTGCCAGCAGCAATAGAGCGGGAGGTAGAACAGATACGCAGTATTTT. This translates into CASSNRAGGRTDTQYF.

This clone was counted once. The rearrangement uses TRBV3-1 (or the pseudogene TRBV3-2) and TRBJ2-7; the match to TRBD2 covers 8 bases. Germline-derived CDR1 and CDR2 are LGHDT and YNNKEL (reference sequence). V lost 0 bases to trimming and J lost 4 bases; unmatched junction nucleotides: 2. CDR3 length equals 14 residues. CDR3 protein: CASSQELAVYEQYF. The CDR3 nucleotides are TGTGCCAGCAGCCAAGAACTAGCGGTTTACGAGCAGTACTTC.

To note about this clone: The same CDR3 is also encoded by other DNA sequences in this sample. The chain has TRBV19 and TRBJ2-2; D perhaps matches TRBD1 (5 bases). The CDR3 runs 14 residues. Trimming removed 5 bases at V and 2 bases at J, with 9 bases between. Germline lookup yields CDR1 LNHDA and CDR2 SQIVND (reference sequence). CDR3 in DNA: TGTGCCAGTAGTGTGCAGGGAAACACCGGGGAGCTGTTTTTT. It codes for CASSVQGNTGELFF. The whole variable domain, remainder taken from reference TRBV19 and TRBJ2-2, is DGGITQSPKYLFRKEGQNVTLSCEQNLNHDAMYWYRQDPGQGLRLIYYSQIVNDFQKGDIAEGYSVSREKKESFPLTVTSAQKNPTAFYLCASSVQGNTGELFFGEGSRLTVL.

The V and J genes are TRBV6-2 or TRBV6-3 and TRBJ2-2; no definite D call. The germline CDR1 and CDR2 sequences are MNHEY and SVGEGT. The CDR3 spans 14 residues. The ends were cut back, 1 base at V and 6 bases at J, with 9 bases in the middle. Written as DNA, the CDR3 is TGTGCCAGCAGTTACTTATCCGGAGCCGGGGAGCTGTTTTTT. It yields the protein CASSYLSGAGELFF.

V and J are TRBV6-2 or TRBV6-3 and TRBJ1-1; 7 bases line up with TRBD1. This CDR3 comprises 15 residues. The germline V gene has CDR1 MNHEY and CDR2 SVGEGT. The trim removed 5 bases at V and 0 bases at J, leaving 6 bases unmatched. CDR3 protein: CASSRDSRLNTEAFF. The CDR3 nucleotides are TGTGCCAGCAGTCGGGACAGCCGGTTGAACACTGAAGCTTTCTTT.